One sample yielded the 13 T cell receptor beta chains listed below, sequenced in a study of blood T cell repertoires in COVID-19. Sequenced by immunoSEQ multiplex PCR; TCRdb stores in-frame clones only, minus some. The table has 350,000 to 450,000 clones, less than 90% seen once. The sequenced sample was PBMCs or T cells enriched from blood (not recorded which). These receptors all come from a woman aged 50 to 60 who had recovered from COVID-19.

The rearrangement uses TRBV6-5 and TRBJ1-2; 9 nucleotides align to TRBD1. The germline V gene encodes CDR1 MNHEY and CDR2 SVGAGI. The CDR3 consists of 15 residues. Germline trimming cut 6 bases from V and 2 bases from J; bases unmatched to any gene: 7. CDR3 nucleotides: TGTGCCAGCAGCCGGGACAGGGCAACAAACTATGGCTACACCTTC. Its translation is CASSRDRATNYGYTF.

The V and J genes are TRBV19 and TRBJ1-4; D is perhaps TRBD1 (5 bases). This CDR3 comprises 13 residues. V lost 6 bases and J 7 bases, leaving 12 bases between the germline ends. Germline V gene sequence: CDR1 LNHDA, CDR2 SQIVND (reference sequence). CDR3 in amino acids: CASRRQGGEKLFF. The CDR3, as DNA: TGTGCCAGTAGGCGGCAGGGCGGTGAAAAACTGTTTTTT.

The gene calls are TRBV19 and TRBJ1-2; D is possibly TRBD1 (5 bases). The CDR3 is 13 amino acids. Trimming pared 1 base from V and 4 bases from J, leaving 7 bases between. Looked up from germline, CDR1 is LNHDA and CDR2 is SQIVND (reference sequence). The CDR3 here is CASSIGGVYGYTF. The CDR3 region has the DNA TGTGCCAGTAGTATAGGGGGGGTCTATGGCTACACCTTC.

This chain connects TRBV4-1 to TRBJ2-3, with 7 bases lining up with TRBD1. This CDR3 has 22 amino acids. Germline V gene data show CDR1 as MGHRA and CDR2 as YSYEKL. J lost 6 bases, V lost 4 bases, and 31 bases had no gene match. The CDR3 bases are TGCGCCAGCAGCCCACTGGGCAAAAAGGGACAGTCGCGAGGGGCGGTCTCCGATACGCAGTATTTT. Its protein product is CASSPLGKKGQSRGAVSDTQYF.

The chain uses TRBV27 and TRBJ1-2, with no clear D. CDR3 length: 14 residues. The V gene's germline CDR1 is MNHEY and CDR2 SMNVEV (reference sequence). Trimming cost V 3 bases and J 5 bases, with 13 bases left between them. CDR3 amino acids: CASSFLGASYGYTF. CDR3 DNA sequence: TGTGCCAGCAGTTTCCTTGGAGCGTCGTATGGCTACACCTTC.

The chain employs TRBV7-3 and TRBJ2-1; 8 nucleotides line up with TRBD2. J gave up 3 bases and V 4 bases, and 5 bases lay outside the gene matches. The length of the CDR3 is 15 residues. The germline V gene encodes CDR1 SGHTA and CDR2 FQGTGA. CDR3 in amino acids: CASSSHSGNYNEQFF. CDR3 sequence (DNA): TGTGCCAGCAGCTCCCATAGCGGGAACTACAATGAGCAGTTCTTC.

This rearrangement joins TRBV11-3 to TRBJ2-5; tentative D call: TRBD1 (7 bases). CDR1 is SGHNT, CDR2 YENEEA, per germline. V lost 3 bases and J 2 bases, leaving 16 bases between the germline ends. There are 16 residues in the CDR3. The CDR3 DNA sequence: TGTGCCAGCAGCTTTGGGGGCGGGACAGAACAAGAGACCCAGTACTTC. Translating gives CASSFGGGTEQETQYF.

This chain uses TRBV6-5 with TRBJ2-7; 12 bases agree with TRBD2. The CDR3 extends over 14 amino acids. V dropped 5 bases and J dropped 4; count of bases not matched to a gene: 3. The germline V gene encodes CDR1 MNHEY and CDR2 SVGAGI. DNA for the CDR3: TGTGCCAGCAGTATAACTAGCGGGAGGTACGAGCAGTACTTC. Amino acid sequence: CASSITSGRYEQYF.

This clone was seen a single time. The chain combines TRBV20-1 with TRBJ2-5; D call uncertain. Trimming took 3 bases from V and 0 from J, leaving 8 bases between them. Germline loops: CDR1 DFQATT, CDR2 SNEGSKA (reference sequence). The CDR3 runs 13 residues. The CDR3 DNA is TGCAGTGCTAGTTTGGGCTACCAAGAGACCCAGTACTTC. Amino acids: CSASLGYQETQYF.

The gene calls are TRBV6-5 and TRBJ1-2, with 8 nucleotides matching TRBD1. V lost 2 bases to trimming and J lost 6 bases; unmatched junction nucleotides: 8. Germline CDR1 reads MNHEY; CDR2 reads SVGAGI. The CDR3 runs to 15 residues. The CDR3 bases are TGTGCCAGCAGTTACCCTCCGGGACAGGCGGATGGCTACACCTTC. Protein: CASSYPPGQADGYTF.

This chain links TRBV30 with TRBJ2-2, with D maybe TRBD1 (5 bases). The CDR3 has 16 residues. V was clipped by 0 bases and J by 2 bases, with 13 bases between them. From germline, CDR1 is GTSNPN and CDR2 SVGIG (reference sequence). In nucleotides, the CDR3 is TGTGCCTGGAGTGTACGCTTTCAGGGCAACACCGGGGAGCTGTTTTTT. Protein sequence: CAWSVRFQGNTGELFF. Drawing the rest from reference TRBV30 and TRBJ2-2, the complete variable domain is SQTIHQWPATLVQPVGSPLSLECTVEGTSNPNLYWYRQAAGRGLQLLFYSVGIGQISSEVPQNLSASRPQDRQFILSSKKLLLSDSGFYLCAWSVRFQGNTGELFFGEGSRLTVL.

The rearrangement links TRBV30 to TRBJ1-5, with D perhaps matching TRBD1 (5 bases). Germline values: CDR1 GTSNPN, CDR2 SVGIG (reference sequence). CDR3 length equals 14 residues. The V end was cut by 1 base, the J end by 5 bases, with 12 bases between. The CDR3 DNA is TGTGCCTGGAGTGCAGGGTATGGCGATCAGCCCCAGCATTTT. It is translated as CAWSAGYGDQPQHF. Full variable domain (missing parts from reference TRBV30 and TRBJ1-5): SQTIHQWPATLVQPVGSPLSLECTVEGTSNPNLYWYRQAAGRGLQLLFYSVGIGQISSEVPQNLSASRPQDRQFILSSKKLLLSDSGFYLCAWSAGYGDQPQHFGDGTRLSIL.

The V gene is TRBV6-2 or TRBV6-3, the J gene TRBJ2-2, with 9 bases aligning to TRBD1. Germline CDR1 and CDR2: MNHEY and SVGEGT. Trimming cost V 0 bases and J 3 bases; bases outside gene matches: 5. The CDR3 consists of 17 residues. The CDR3 here is CASSYSWDRVDTGELFF. The CDR3 nucleotides are TGTGCCAGCAGTTACTCTTGGGACAGGGTGGACACCGGGGAGCTGTTTTTT.